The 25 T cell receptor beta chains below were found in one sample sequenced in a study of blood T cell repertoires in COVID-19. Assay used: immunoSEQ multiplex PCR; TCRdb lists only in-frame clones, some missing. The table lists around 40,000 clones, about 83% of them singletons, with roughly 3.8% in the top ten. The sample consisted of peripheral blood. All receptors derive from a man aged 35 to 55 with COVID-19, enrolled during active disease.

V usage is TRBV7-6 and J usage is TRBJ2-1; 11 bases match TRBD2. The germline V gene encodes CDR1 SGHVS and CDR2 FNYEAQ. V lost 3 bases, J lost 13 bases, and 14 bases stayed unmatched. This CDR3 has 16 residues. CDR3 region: CASSFLTSGSAGGQFF. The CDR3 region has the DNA TGTGCCAGCAGCTTCTTAACTAGCGGGAGTGCGGGGGGTCAGTTCTTC. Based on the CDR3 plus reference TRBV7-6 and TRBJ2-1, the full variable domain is GAGVSQSPRYKVTKRGQDVALRCDPISGHVSLYWYRQALGQGPEFLTYFNYEAQQDKSGLPNDRFSAERPEGSISTLTIQRTEQRDSAMYRCASSFLTSGSAGGQFFGPGTRLTVL.

The DNA for the CDR3 is TGCGCCAGCAGCCAGACTGGGTATAGCAATCAGCCCCAGCATTTT. Translated, it gives CASSQTGYSNQPQHF. The V gene is TRBV4-1, the J gene TRBJ1-5; D ambiguous. In germline, CDR1 is MGHRA, CDR2 YSYEKL. Trimming took off 3 bases at V and 0 bases at J, with 9 bases between the two ends. CDR3 length: 15 amino acids.

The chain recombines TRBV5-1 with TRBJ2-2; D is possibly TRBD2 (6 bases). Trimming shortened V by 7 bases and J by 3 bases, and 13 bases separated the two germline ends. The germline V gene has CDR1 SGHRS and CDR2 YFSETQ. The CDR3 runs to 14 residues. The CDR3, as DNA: TGCGCCAGCCGCGGGACGGGGGACACCGGGGAGCTGTTTTTT. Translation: CASRGTGDTGELFF. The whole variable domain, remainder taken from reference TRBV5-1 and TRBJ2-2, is KAGVTQTPRYLIKTRGQQVTLSCSPISGHRSVSWYQQTPGQGLQFLFEYFSETQRNKGNFPGRFSGRQFSNSRSEMNVSTLELGDSALYLCASRGTGDTGELFFGEGSRLTVL.

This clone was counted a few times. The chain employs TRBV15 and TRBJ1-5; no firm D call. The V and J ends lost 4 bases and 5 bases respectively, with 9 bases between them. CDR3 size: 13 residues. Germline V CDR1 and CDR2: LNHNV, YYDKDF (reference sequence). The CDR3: CATSTIPDQPQHF. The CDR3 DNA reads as TGTGCCACCAGCACCATTCCGGATCAGCCCCAGCATTTT.

The CDR3 coding sequence is TGCGCCAGCAGCTTGGAGGGGACTAGCTGGGAGACCCAGTACTTC. Encoded protein: CASSLEGTSWETQYF. The chain recombines TRBV5-1 with TRBJ2-5, with TRBD2 matching over 9 bases. The CDR3 has 15 amino acids. Germline CDR1 is SGHRS and CDR2 is YFSETQ. The V and J ends lost 0 bases and 5 bases, in that order; junction bases with no gene match: 5.

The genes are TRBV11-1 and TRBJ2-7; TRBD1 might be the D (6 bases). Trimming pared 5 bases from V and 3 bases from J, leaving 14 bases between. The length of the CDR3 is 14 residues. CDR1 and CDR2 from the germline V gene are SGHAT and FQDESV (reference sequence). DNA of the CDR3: TGTGCCAGCAGCCCCGGGACACCCGACTACGAGCAGTACTTC. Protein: CASSPGTPDYEQYF. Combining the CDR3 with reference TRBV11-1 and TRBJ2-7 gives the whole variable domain EAEVAQSPRYKITEKSQAVAFWCDPISGHATLYWYRQILGQGPELLVQFQDESVVDDSQLPKDRFSAERLKGVDSTLKIQPAELGDSAMYLCASSPGTPDYEQYFGPGTRLTVT.

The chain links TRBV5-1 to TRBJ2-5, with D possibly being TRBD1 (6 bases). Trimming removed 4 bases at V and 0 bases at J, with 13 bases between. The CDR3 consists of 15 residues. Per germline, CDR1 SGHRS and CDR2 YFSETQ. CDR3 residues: CASSIPTGDQETQYF. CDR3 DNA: TGCGCCAGCAGCATCCCGACAGGAGACCAAGAGACCCAGTACTTC.

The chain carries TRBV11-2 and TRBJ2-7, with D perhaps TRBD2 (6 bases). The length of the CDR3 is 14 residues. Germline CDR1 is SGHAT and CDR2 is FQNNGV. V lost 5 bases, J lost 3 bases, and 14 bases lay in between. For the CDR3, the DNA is TGTGCCAGCAGCCCGACTAGAGAAGGCTACGAGCAGTACTTC. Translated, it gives CASSPTREGYEQYF.

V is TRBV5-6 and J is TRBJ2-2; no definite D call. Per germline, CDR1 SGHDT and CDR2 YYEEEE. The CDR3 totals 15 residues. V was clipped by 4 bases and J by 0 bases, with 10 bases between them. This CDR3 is CASSPVSANTGELFF. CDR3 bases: TGTGCCAGCAGCCCGGTTTCCGCGAACACCGGGGAGCTGTTTTTT.

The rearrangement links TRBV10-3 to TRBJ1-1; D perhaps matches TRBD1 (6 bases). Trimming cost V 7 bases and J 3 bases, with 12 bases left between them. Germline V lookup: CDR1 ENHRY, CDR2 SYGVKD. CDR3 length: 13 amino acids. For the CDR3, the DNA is TGTGCCATCAATACAGGGTGGGACACTGAAGCTTTCTTT. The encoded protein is CAINTGWDTEAFF.

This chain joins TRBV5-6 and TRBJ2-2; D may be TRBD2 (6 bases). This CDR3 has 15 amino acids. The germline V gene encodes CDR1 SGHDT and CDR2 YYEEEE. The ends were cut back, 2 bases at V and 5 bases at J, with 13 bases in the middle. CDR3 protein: CASSFAGRGTGELFF. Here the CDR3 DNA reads TGTGCCAGCAGCTTCGCGGGACGGGGAACCGGGGAGCTGTTTTTT.

The CDR3 spells CASSLGGTGRGNTEAFF. CDR3 bases: TGTGCCAGCAGCTTAGGGGGGACAGGGCGAGGGAACACTGAAGCTTTCTTT. The V and J genes are TRBV7-9 and TRBJ1-1, with 9 bases lining up with TRBD1. This CDR3 spans 17 amino acids. V lost 1 base to trimming and J lost 1 base; unmatched junction nucleotides: 7. Germline CDR1 reads SEHNR; CDR2 reads FQNEAQ (reference sequence).

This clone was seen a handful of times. Here the CDR3 reads CAWSHLRGRDYNEQFF. The CDR3, as DNA: TGTGCCTGGAGCCATCTCAGGGGCCGGGACTACAATGAGCAGTTCTTC. The V call is TRBV30, the J call TRBJ2-1; maybe TRBD1 (6 bases). This CDR3 spans 16 amino acids. The V gene lost 3 bases and the J gene lost 3 bases, with 18 bases spanning the gap. Germline CDR1 and CDR2: GTSNPN and SVGIG (reference sequence).

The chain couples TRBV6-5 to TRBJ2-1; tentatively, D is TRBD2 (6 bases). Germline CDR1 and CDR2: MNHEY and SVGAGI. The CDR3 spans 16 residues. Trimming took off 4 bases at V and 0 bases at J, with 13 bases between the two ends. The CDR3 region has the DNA TGTGCCAGCAGTTTTCTGCCGACTAGCTCCTACAATGAGCAGTTCTTC. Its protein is CASSFLPTSSYNEQFF.

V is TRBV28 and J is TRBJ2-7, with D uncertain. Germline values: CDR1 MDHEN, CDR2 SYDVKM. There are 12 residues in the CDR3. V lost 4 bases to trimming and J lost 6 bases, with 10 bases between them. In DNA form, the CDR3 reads TGTGCCAGCAGTTCCTCCTTTTCCGAGCAGTACTTC. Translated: CASSSSFSEQYF.

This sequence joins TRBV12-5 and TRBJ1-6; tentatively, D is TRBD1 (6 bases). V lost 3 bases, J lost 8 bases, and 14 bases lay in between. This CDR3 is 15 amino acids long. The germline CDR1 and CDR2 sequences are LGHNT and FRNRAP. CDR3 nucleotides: TGTGCTAGTGGTTTAGGGACAAACGATTATTCACCCCTCCACTTT. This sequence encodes CASGLGTNDYSPLHF. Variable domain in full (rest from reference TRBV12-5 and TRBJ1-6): DARVTQTPRHKVTEMGQEVTMRCQPILGHNTVFWYRQTMMQGLELLAYFRNRAPLDDSGMPKDRFSAEMPDATLATLKIQPSEPRDSAVYFCASGLGTNDYSPLHFGNGTRLTVT.

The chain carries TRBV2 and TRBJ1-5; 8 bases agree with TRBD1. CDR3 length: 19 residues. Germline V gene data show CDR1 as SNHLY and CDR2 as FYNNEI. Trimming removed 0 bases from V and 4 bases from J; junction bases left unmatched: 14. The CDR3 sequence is CASSEALQAQHRGNQPQHF. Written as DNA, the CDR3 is TGTGCCAGCAGTGAAGCGCTCCAAGCCCAACACAGGGGGAATCAGCCCCAGCATTTT.

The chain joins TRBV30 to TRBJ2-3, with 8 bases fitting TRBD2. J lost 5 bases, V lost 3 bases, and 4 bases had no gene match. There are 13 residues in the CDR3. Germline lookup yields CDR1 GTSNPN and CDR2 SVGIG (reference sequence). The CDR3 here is CAWSYGGGDTQYF. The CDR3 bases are TGTGCCTGGAGCTACGGGGGGGGAGATACGCAGTATTTT.

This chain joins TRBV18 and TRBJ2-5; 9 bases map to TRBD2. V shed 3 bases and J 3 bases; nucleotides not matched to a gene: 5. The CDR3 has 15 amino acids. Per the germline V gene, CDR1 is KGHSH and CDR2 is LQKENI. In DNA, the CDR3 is TGTGCCAGCTCACCTTCTCTAGCGGGAAAAGAGACCCAGTACTTC. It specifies CASSPSLAGKETQYF. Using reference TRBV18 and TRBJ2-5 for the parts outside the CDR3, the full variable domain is NAGVMQNPRHLVRRRGQEARLRCSPMKGHSHVYWYRQLPEEGLKFMVYLQKENIIDESGMPKERFSAEFPKEGPSILRIQQVVRGDSAAYFCASSPSLAGKETQYFGPGTRLLVL.

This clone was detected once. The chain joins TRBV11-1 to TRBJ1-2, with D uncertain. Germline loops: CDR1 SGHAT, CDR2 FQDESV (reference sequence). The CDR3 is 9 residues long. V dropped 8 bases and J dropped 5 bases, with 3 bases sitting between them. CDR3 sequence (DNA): TGTGCCAGCTCGTATGGCTACACCTTC. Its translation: CASSYGYTF.

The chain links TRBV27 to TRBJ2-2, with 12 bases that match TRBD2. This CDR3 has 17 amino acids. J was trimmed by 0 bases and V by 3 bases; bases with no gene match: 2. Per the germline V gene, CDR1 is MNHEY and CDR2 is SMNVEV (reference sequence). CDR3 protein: CASSFRLAGANTGELFF. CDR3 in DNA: TGTGCCAGCAGTTTCAGACTAGCGGGGGCGAACACCGGGGAGCTGTTTTTT.

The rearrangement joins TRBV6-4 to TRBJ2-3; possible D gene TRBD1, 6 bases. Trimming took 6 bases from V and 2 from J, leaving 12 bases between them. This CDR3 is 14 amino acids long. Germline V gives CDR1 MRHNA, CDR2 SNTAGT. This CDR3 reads CASSLDSFTDTQYF. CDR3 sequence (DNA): TGTGCCAGCAGCCTGGACAGCTTCACAGATACGCAGTATTTT.

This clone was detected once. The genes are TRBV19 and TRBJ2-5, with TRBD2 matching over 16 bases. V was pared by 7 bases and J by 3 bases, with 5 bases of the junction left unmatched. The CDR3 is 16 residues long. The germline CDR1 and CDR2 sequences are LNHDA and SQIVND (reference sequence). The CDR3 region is CASTPGLAGGEETQYF. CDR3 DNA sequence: TGTGCCAGTACTCCGGGACTAGCGGGAGGGGAAGAGACCCAGTACTTC.

CDR3 sequence reads: CASGSPRRDTNQPQHF. CDR3 sequence (DNA): TGTGCTAGTGGTTCCCCCCGCCGGGACACCAATCAGCCCCAGCATTTT. The V and J genes are TRBV12-5 and TRBJ1-5; a possible D gene is TRBD1 (6 bases). Trimming left V 4 bases short and J 3 bases short, with 16 bases between. This CDR3 contains 16 residues. The germline V gene has CDR1 LGHNT and CDR2 FRNRAP.

CDR3 DNA: TGCGCCAGCAGTGAGGTTGGGACTAGCGACACAGATACGCAGTATTTT. This encodes CASSEVGTSDTDTQYF. V and J are TRBV10-1 and TRBJ2-3; 10 bases are a match to TRBD2. The CDR3 sequence is 16 residues long. V lost 2 bases and J lost 2; bases outside the gene matches: 4. Germline CDR1 WNHNN, CDR2 SYGVQD (reference sequence).